The clone carrying this T cell receptor (beta chain) was observed a few times. At one of its ends the junction is not consistent with the germline gene, which may arise from a read error. The CDR3 spans 18 residues. Germline assignment: CDR1 LGHNA and CDR2 YSLEER. This specimen comes from a study of response to subunit inactivated influenza vaccine. A single record per CDR3 protein comes from TCRdb applying MiXCR to the RT-PCR reads. The table lists about 540,000 distinct CDR3 sequences, 20% to 25% of them singletons. The same sample was also studied in work on T cells expressing NK-cell markers. That study reports: UMI-tagged 5'RACE template switching yielded the TCR beta cDNA.

The TCR originated in a man aged 45-60 years who received an inactivated influenza vaccine. The V call is TRBV4-3, the J call TRBJ2-1, with 11 bases aligning to TRBD2. The material sequenced was CD4+ T cells sorted from PBMCs, taken less than 13 days after vaccination. The CDR3 here is CASSQDRTSGLSHNEQFF. The CDR3 bases are TGCGCCAGCAGCCAAGATAGGACTAGCGGGCTCTCCCACAATGAGCAGTTCTTC.